This section outlines one T cell receptor beta chain sequence together with its context. Its specific antigen is unknown. Base qualities are not provided; no much larger clone lies one nucleotide away. The CDR3 regions of human TCRbeta chains were analyzed by immunosequencing. The study's processing was this. Repertoire TCRs were matched against a reference library of SARS-CoV-2-specific TCRs generated with the MIRA antigen-specificity platform. Breadth was defined as the fraction of unique TCRs that were SARS-CoV-2-associated. Depth was defined as the fraction of total T cells that were SARS-CoV-2-associated. Using the MIRA data, each spike-specific TCR was mapped to the spike region that the TCR reacts to and placed in a CD4 or CD8 class. Log10-transformed breadth and depth values were compared by one-way ANOVA with Sidak's multiple comparisons tests. Drawn from immuneACCESS, this table holds only the in-frame rearrangements with V and J called that TCRdb kept. Clones are partly lost; checked studies trace under half to an unresolved V gene and leave the rest unexplained. V, J and clone size were drawn from that table, and D and trimming were deduced from the DNA. This sample holds roughly 150,000 clones; more than 90% were observed only once. Over 1.5% of the sample lies in the top ten.

The time point label, as the study defines it: baseline before first vaccination. Vaccinee samples were obtained from the UK trials COV001 and COV002, which included a single-blind randomized controlled phase 2/3 trial of AZD1222 (ChAdOx1 nCoV-19) in healthy adults. Trial participant PBMC samples were collected at day 0 and day 28 after the second dose for TCRbeta chain sequencing. Sequences SGHTA (CDR1) and FQGTGA (CDR2) are obtained from the germline V gene. A distance of 18 bases separates the germline ends of V and J, which lose 5 bases and 5 bases respectively. The CDR3 holds 15 amino acids from the cysteine to the phenylalanine. Solely the CDR3 DNA is kept, with 45 bases framed from the first base. This record belongs to a study of T cell responses to AZD1222 COVID-19 vaccine (dated by TCRdb to 2020 to 2022). Looking at the study overall: AZD1222 recipients given second doses at about 4 weeks or at about 12 weeks were pooled, since spike-specific TCR depth and breadth were not found to differ between the two schedules. TCR sequencing covered over 230 trial participants: approximately 200 given two doses of AZD1222 and 26 given two doses of MenACWY control vaccine. Trial participants were enrolled by age into subgroups of 18-55, 56-69 and 70-plus years, and roughly 150, 30 and 60 TCR-sequenced participants, respectively, were included in these subgroups. The paper's findings and limits, for the study overall: Participants were mostly white British, with more females than males. The authors suggested clonal diversity may have been underestimated. After two AZD1222 doses, spike-specific TCR breadth and depth were significantly higher than at day 0 and than in MenACWY recipients. The whole spike protein was spanned by vaccine-associated CD4 TCRs, and dominant responses were seen in regions 160-218 and 743-854. Epitopes outside the regions mutated in the B.1.351 and B.1.1.7 variants were reportedly recognized by nearly half of the unique spike-specific TCRs. Conclusions about previously exposed vaccinees are limited, since just a handful of AZD1222 recipients were seropositive for SARS-CoV-2 at baseline. Because no samples from the day 14 peak response were available, repertoires could be characterized only after the peak T cell response. The 56-69-year group was small, and its depth increase did not reach significance, likely because of low power.

The chain links TRBV7-3 with TRBJ1-2; too little of a D gene remains to name it. Sequencing used peripheral blood, obtained on day 0 of AZD1222 vaccination. This TCR was recovered from an adult in good health. This receptor has the CDR3 CASSPSVSDRYGYTF. The DNA reads as follows: TGTGCCAGCAGCCCATCCGTGTCAGACCGATATGGCTACACCTTC.